This TCR beta chain was found in a study of shared clonotypes between healthy human individuals. CD45RA-negative memory and CD45RA+ naive subsets were split from the CD4+ cells. How the authors handled the data: ImmunoSEQ sequences covered only the junction and lacked quality scores; filtering therefore differed. TCRdb keeps only in-frame clones here, not all; method: immunoSEQ multiplex PCR. Clonal size and the V and J genes are those of that table, whereas D and trimming came from the DNA. The top ten clones hold roughly 1.8% of a sample with almost 750,000 clones, over 60% of them seen once. Germline CDR1 is MNHEY and CDR2 is SMNVEV (reference sequence). The CDR3 is made up of 11 amino acids. V lost 6 bases, J lost 11 bases, and 13 bases lay in between.

The V gene is TRBV27, the J gene TRBJ1-1; D is perhaps TRBD1 (6 bases). This clonotype originated in a woman aged 25-40 years in good health. Sequenced material: memory CD4+ T cells sorted from blood. Noted subset: CD45RA-negative fraction. The CDR3 protein is CASSSRGRAFF. The CDR3, as DNA: TGTGCCAGCAGCAGTCGGGGGCGGGCTTTCTTT.